Listed below are T cell receptor beta chains from one sample, sequenced in a study of identical twins. TCRdb processed the 5' RACE reads anew with MiXCR; each CDR3 protein has one entry. The data contain some 790,000 distinct CDR3 sequences, roughly 18% of them singletons. The same sample was also used in a study of T cells expressing NK-cell markers.

Source material: PBMCs. The receptors derive from a woman under 30 in good health. The CDR3 runs from the conserved cysteine through the conserved F or W. Each record gives: D gene, J gene, V gene, clone size, CDR3 protein, CDR3 DNA. A D gene is named only where the DNA matches it firmly. Size is stated for part of the rows, as once, few or many counts, or as a class when the clone is expanded.

>TRBD2|TRBJ2-7|TRBV20-1|.
CSASFSGNYEQYF
TGCAGTGCTAGTTTTAGCGGGAACTACGAGCAGTACTTC
>.|TRBJ1-3|TRBV20-1|many
CSARTNSGNTIYF
TGCAGTGCTAGGACAAACTCTGGAAACACCATATATTTT
>TRBD2|TRBJ2-7|TRBV13|.
CASSDGTSGSRSYEQYF
TGTGCCAGCAGCGACGGGACTAGCGGGTCTCGTTCCTACGAGCAGTACTTC
>.|TRBJ2-3|TRBV5-1|.
CASSTNPGSNTDTQYF
TGCGCCAGCAGCACAAATCCGGGATCGAACACAGATACGCAGTATTTT
>.|TRBJ2-5|TRBV7-2|.
CASSPARETQYF
TGTGCCAGCAGCCCGGCCAGGGAGACCCAGTACTTC
>.|TRBJ2-4|TRBV7-2|.
CASNPTPTLAKNIQYF
TGTGCTTCAAACCCCACTCCGACACTAGCCAAAAACATTCAGTACTTC
>.|TRBJ2-3|TRBV20-1|few
CSASETDTQYF
TGCAGTGCTAGTGAGACAGATACGCAGTATTTT
>TRBD1|TRBJ1-1|TRBV12-3/TRBV12-4|.
CASSPRDRGTSEAFF
TGTGCCAGCAGTCCCCGGGACAGGGGCACCTCTGAAGCTTTCTTT
>.|TRBJ1-1|TRBV5-1|.
CASRQWDGSNTEAFF
TGCGCCAGCCGTCAATGGGACGGCTCGAACACTGAAGCTTTCTTT
>TRBD1|TRBJ2-1|TRBV7-2|.
CASSSYGTEDEQFF
TGTGCCAGCAGCTCCTACGGGACAGAAGACGAGCAGTTCTTC
>.|TRBJ2-1|TRBV19|.
CASSSRPRNNEQFF
TGTGCCAGTAGTAGCCGACCTAGAAACAATGAGCAGTTCTTC
>.|TRBJ1-6|TRBV5-6|few
CASSLRQDYSPLHF
TGTGCCAGCAGCTTACGACAGGATTATTCACCCCTCCACTTT
>TRBD2|TRBJ2-5|TRBV30|many
CAFAGTSVQETQYF
TGTGCCTTCGCCGGGACTAGCGTCCAAGAGACCCAGTACTTC
>TRBD1|TRBJ1-2|TRBV7-9|.
CASSPTGAEDGYTF
TGTGCCAGCAGCCCCACAGGGGCTGAGGATGGCTACACCTTC